Listed below are T cell receptor beta chains from one sample, sequenced in a study of T-cell memory formation after mild COVID-19. TCRdb used MiXCR to reprocess the 5' RACE reads, holding one entry per CDR3 protein. The sample lists 65,000 to 95,000 distinct CDR3 sequences; more than 10% were seen once. Sequencing input: PBMCs or a T cell subset sorted from them (not recorded which). These receptors all come from a man younger than 35 who had mild COVID-19 (a few samples of this study predate the infection). Cell type and time point are not known. Both conserved end residues are part of each CDR3. A D gene is named only where the DNA matches it firmly. A clone size is listed for some rows: how often the clone was seen (once, few, many), or a class if it is expanded.

>.|TRBD1|TRBV29-1|TRBJ2-2
TGCAGCGTTGAAGGGGACAGGATTAACACCGGGGAGCTGTTTTTT
CSVEGDRINTGELFF
>.|.|TRBV7-6|TRBJ2-1
TGTGCCAGCAGCTTAGCGCTGGGGAATGAGCAGTTCTTC
CASSLALGNEQFF
>.|.|TRBV7-9|TRBJ1-6
TGTGCCAGCACCCCGAGCGGAGGGGCTAATTCACCCCTCCACTTT
CASTPSGGANSPLHF
>.|.|TRBV7-9|TRBJ1-1
TGTGCCAGCAGCTTAGAGAGTGGGGGAGCTTTCTTT
CASSLESGGAFF
>.|TRBD2|TRBV11-2|TRBJ2-1
TGTGCCAGCAGTTCTACGCGACTAGCTGGGATTGAGCAGTTCTTC
CASSSTRLAGIEQFF
>many|.|TRBV11-2|TRBJ2-3
TGTGCCAGCAGCTTAATGTTTGGCGGTACGCAGTATTTT
CASSLMFGGTQYF
>many|.|TRBV19|TRBJ1-5
TGTGCCAGTACTGGTTCTATGGTTCAGCCCCAGCATTTT
CASTGSMVQPQHF
>many|.|TRBV15|TRBJ2-2
TGTGCCACCAGCAGAGATAGAGCCAGGGGCCTAGCCGGGGAGCTGTTTTTT
CATSRDRARGLAGELFF
>many|.|TRBV7-6|TRBJ2-2
TGTGCCAGCAGCTTACGGGGGTTTCTCGGGGAGCTGTTTTTT
CASSLRGFLGELFF
>.|.|TRBV19|TRBJ1-1
TGTGCCAGTAGCGAAATACTCAGGGGCAACACTGAAGCTTTCTTT
CASSEILRGNTEAFF
>few|.|TRBV5-1|TRBJ2-7
TGCGCCAGCAGCTTTCCAGGGGCCTACGAGCAGTACTTC
CASSFPGAYEQYF
>many|TRBD2|TRBV5-4|TRBJ2-2
TGTGCCAGCAGCTCGAGCGGGGGGGCCACCGGGGAGCTGTTTTTT
CASSSSGGATGELFF
>many|.|TRBV5-6|TRBJ2-3
TGTGCCAGCAGCAACGAGCGGCGGGTGAACGGGGATACGCAGTATTTT
CASSNERRVNGDTQYF
>many|TRBD2|TRBV6-1|TRBJ2-3
TGTGCCAGCAGTGGTAGCGGGGACACAGATACGCAGTATTTT
CASSGSGDTDTQYF